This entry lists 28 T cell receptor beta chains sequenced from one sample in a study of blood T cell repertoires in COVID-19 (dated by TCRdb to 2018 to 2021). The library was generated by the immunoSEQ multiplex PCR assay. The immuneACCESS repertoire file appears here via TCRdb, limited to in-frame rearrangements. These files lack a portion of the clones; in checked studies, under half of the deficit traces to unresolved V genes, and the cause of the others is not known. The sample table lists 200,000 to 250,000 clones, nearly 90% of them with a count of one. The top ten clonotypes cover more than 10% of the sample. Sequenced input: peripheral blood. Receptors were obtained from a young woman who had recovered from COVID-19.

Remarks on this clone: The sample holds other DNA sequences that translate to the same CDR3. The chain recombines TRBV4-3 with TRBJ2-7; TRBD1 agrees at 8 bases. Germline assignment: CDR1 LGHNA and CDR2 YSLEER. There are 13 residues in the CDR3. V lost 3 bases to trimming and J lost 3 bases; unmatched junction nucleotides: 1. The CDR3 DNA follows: TGCGCCAGCAGCCAGGACAGGGTCTACGAGCAGTACTTC. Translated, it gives CASSQDRVYEQYF.

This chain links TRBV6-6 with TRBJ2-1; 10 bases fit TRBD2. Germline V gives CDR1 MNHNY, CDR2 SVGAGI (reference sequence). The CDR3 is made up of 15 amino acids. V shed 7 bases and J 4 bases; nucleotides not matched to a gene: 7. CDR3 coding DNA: TGTGCCAGCACTCAAGCGGGAGGGCCTTACAATGAGCAGTTCTTC. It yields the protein CASTQAGGPYNEQFF.

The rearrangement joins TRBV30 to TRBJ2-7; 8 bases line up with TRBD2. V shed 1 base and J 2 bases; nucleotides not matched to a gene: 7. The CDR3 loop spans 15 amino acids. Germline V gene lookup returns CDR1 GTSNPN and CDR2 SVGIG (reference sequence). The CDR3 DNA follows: TGTGCCTGGAGTGGGCCGGGGGGGGTCGCCTACGAGCAGTACTTC. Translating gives CAWSGPGGVAYEQYF.

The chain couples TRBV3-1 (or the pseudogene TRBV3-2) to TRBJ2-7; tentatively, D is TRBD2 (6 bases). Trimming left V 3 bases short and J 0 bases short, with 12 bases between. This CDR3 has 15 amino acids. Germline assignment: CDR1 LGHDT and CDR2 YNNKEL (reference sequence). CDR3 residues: CASSHPGLPSYEQYF. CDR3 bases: TGTGCCAGCAGCCATCCGGGACTCCCCTCCTACGAGCAGTACTTC.

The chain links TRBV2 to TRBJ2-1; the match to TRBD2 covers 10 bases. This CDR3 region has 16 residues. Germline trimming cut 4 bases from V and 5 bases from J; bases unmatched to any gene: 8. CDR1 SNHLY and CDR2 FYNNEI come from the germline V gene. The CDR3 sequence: CASSASLAGDDNEQFF. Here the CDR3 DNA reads TGTGCCAGCAGTGCATCGCTAGCGGGAGATGACAATGAGCAGTTCTTC.

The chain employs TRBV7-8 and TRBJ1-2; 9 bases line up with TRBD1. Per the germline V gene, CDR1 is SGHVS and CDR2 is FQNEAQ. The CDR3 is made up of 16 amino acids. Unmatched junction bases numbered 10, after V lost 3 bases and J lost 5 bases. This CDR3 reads CASSLGTGSVLYGYTF. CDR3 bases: TGTGCCAGCAGCTTGGGGACAGGGTCCGTTCTTTATGGCTACACCTTC.

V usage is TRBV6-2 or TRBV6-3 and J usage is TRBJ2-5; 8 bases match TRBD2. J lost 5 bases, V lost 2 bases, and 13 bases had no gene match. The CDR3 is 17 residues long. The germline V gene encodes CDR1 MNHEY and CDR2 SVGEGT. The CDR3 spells CASSYPASGSVIETQYF. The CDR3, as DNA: TGTGCCAGCAGTTACCCCGCTAGCGGGTCTGTCATCGAGACCCAGTACTTC.

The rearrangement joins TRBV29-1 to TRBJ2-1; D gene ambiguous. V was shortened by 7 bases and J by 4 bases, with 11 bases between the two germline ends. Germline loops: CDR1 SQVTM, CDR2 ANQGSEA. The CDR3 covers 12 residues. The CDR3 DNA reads TGCAGCGCCCCGCTTAGATACAATGAGCAGTTCTTC. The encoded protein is CSAPLRYNEQFF.

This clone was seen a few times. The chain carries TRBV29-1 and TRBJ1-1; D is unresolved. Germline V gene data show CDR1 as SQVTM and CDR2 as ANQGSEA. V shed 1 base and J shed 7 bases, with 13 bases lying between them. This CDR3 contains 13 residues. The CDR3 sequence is CSVEGRAMYEAFF. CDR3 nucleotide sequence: TGCAGCGTTGAAGGGCGGGCAATGTATGAAGCTTTCTTT.

DNA for the CDR3: TGTGCCAGCAGCTTAGTTCCATACGAGCAGTACTTC. Its translation: CASSLVPYEQYF. This chain joins TRBV11-2 and TRBJ2-7, with unresolved D. Deletions cut 1 base from V and 4 bases from J, with 5 bases between. CDR1 and CDR2 from the germline V gene are SGHAT and FQNNGV. The CDR3 is 12 amino acids. Drawing the rest from reference TRBV11-2 and TRBJ2-7, the complete variable domain is EAGVAQSPRYKIIEKRQSVAFWCNPISGHATLYWYQQILGQGPKLLIQFQNNGVVDDSQLPKDRFSAERLKGVDSTLKIQPAKLEDSAVYLCASSLVPYEQYFGPGTRLTVT.

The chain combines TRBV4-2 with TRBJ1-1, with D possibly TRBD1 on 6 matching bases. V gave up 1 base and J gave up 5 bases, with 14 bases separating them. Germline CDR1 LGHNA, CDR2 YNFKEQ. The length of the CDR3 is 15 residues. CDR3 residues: CASSQASGTNTEAFF. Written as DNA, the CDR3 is TGTGCCAGCAGCCAAGCGTCTGGGACAAATACTGAAGCTTTCTTT.

The CDR3 DNA sequence: TGTGCCAGCTCACCAAACTCACAGGGGGGCACTGAAGCTTTCTTT. It codes for CASSPNSQGGTEAFF. The chain combines TRBV18 with TRBJ1-1; TRBD1 matches at 8 bases. Germline loops: CDR1 KGHSH, CDR2 LQKENI. The CDR3 spans 15 residues. Trimming removed 2 bases from V and 4 bases from J; junction bases left unmatched: 6.

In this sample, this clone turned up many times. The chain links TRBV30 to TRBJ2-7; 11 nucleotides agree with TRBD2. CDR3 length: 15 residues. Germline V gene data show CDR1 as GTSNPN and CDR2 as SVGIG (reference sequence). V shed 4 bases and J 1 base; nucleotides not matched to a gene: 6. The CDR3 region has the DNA TGTGCCTGGAACCGGGGACTAGCGGCGTCCTACGAGCAGTACTTC. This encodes CAWNRGLAASYEQYF.

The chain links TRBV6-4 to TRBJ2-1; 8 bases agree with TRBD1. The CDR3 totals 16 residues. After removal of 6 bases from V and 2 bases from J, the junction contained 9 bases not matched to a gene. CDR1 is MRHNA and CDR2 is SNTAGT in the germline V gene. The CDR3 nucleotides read TGTGCCAGCAGCGAGACAGGGGAAGTGGCCTACAATGAGCAGTTCTTC. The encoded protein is CASSETGEVAYNEQFF.

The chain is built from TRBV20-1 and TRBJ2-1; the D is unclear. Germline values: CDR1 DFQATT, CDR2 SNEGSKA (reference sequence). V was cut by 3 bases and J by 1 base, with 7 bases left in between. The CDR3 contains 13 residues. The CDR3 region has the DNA TGCAGTGCTAGTAGCAATTCCTACAATGAGCAGTTCTTC. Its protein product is CSASSNSYNEQFF.

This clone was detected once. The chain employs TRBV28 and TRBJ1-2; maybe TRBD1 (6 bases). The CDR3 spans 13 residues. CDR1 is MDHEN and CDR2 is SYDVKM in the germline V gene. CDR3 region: CAARQDAADGYTF. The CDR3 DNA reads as TGTGCAGCCCGACAGGACGCTGCGGATGGCTACACCTTC.

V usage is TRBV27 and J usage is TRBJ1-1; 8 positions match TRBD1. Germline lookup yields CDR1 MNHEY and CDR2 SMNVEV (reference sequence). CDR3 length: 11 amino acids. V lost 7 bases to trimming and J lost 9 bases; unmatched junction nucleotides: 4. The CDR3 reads CASTTGGKAFF. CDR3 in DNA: TGTGCCAGCACCACAGGGGGGAAAGCTTTCTTT.

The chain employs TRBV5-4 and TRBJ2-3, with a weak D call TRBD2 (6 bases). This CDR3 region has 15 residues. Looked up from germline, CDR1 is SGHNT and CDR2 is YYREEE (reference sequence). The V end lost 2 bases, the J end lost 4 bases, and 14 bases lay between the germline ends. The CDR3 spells CASSFQEGGADTQYF. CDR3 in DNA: TGTGCCAGCAGCTTTCAAGAGGGAGGCGCAGATACGCAGTATTTT.

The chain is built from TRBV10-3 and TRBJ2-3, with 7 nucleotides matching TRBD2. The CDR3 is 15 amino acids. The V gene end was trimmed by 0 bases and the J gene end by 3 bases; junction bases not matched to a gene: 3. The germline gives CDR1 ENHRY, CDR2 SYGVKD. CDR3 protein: CAISESGGKTDTQYF. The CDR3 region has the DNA TGTGCCATCAGTGAGTCGGGAGGGAAAACAGATACGCAGTATTTT.

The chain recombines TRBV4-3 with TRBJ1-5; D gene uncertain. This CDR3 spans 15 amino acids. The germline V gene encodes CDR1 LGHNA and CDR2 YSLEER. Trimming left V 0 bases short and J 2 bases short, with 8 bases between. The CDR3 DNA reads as TGCGCCAGCAGCCAAGATAGCGGGGGCAATCAGCCCCAGCATTTT. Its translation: CASSQDSGGNQPQHF.

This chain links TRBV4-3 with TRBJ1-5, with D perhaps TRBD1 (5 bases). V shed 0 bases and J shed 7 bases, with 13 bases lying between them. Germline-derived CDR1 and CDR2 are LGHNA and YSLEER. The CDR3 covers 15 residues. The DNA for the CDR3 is TGCGCCAGCAGCCAAGATAGGGCAGGGCTACAGCCCCAGCATTTT. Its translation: CASSQDRAGLQPQHF.

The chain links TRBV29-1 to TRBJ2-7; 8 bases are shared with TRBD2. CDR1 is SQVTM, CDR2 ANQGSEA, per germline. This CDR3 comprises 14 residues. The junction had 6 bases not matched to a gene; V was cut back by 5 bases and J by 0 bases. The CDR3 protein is CSVSPSGPSYEQYF. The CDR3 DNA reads TGCAGCGTTTCCCCTAGCGGGCCCTCCTACGAGCAGTACTTC.

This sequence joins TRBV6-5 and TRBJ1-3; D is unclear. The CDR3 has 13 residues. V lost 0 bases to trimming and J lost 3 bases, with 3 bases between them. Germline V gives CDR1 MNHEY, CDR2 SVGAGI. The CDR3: CASSYSLGNTIYF. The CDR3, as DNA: TGTGCCAGCAGTTACTCCCTTGGAAACACCATATATTTT.

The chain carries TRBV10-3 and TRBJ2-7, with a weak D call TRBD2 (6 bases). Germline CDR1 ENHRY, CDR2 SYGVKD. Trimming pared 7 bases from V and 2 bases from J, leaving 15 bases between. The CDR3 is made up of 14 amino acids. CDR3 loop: CAINRRESAYEQYF. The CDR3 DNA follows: TGTGCCATCAATAGGAGGGAGTCCGCCTACGAGCAGTACTTC.

The CDR3 sequence: CASSPYSDTTGQETQYF. The DNA for the CDR3 is TGTGCCAGCTCACCCTACAGTGACACGACAGGCCAAGAGACCCAGTACTTC. The chain employs TRBV18 and TRBJ2-5; possibly TRBD1 for D (6 bases). V gave up 3 bases and J gave up 1 base, with 18 bases separating them. The germline gives CDR1 KGHSH, CDR2 LQKENI. The CDR3 totals 17 residues. Complete variable domain (other parts from reference TRBV18 and TRBJ2-5): NAGVMQNPRHLVRRRGQEARLRCSPMKGHSHVYWYRQLPEEGLKFMVYLQKENIIDESGMPKERFSAEFPKEGPSILRIQQVVRGDSAAYFCASSPYSDTTGQETQYFGPGTRLLVL.

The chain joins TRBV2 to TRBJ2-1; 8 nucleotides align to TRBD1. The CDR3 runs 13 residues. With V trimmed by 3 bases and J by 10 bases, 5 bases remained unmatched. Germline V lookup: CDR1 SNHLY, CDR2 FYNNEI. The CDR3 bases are TGTGCCAGCAGTGAGGACAGGGTGGGAGAGCAGTTCTTC. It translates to CASSEDRVGEQFF.

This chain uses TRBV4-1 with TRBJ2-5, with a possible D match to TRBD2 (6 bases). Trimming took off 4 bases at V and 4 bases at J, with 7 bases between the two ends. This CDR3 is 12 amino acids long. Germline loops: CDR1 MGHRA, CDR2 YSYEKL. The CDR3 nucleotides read TGCGCCAGCAGCCCGGAGGGAGAGACCCAGTACTTC. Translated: CASSPEGETQYF.

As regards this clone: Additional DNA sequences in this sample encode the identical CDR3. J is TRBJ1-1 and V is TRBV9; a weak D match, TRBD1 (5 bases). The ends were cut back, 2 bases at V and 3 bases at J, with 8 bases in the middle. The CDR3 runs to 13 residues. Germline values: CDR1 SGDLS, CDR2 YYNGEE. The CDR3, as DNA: TGTGCCAGCAGCGTTGGGGCGGACACTGAAGCTTTCTTT. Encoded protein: CASSVGADTEAFF.